These 7 T cell receptor beta chains came from one sample sequenced in a study of blood T cell repertoires in COVID-19. Here immunoSEQ multiplex PCR was the method, and the copy in TCRdb shows in-frame clones only, minus some. The sample comprises 250,000 or so clones, 87% of which are singletons, and 2.5% to 3% rests with the top ten. Sample: PBMCs or T cells enriched from blood (not recorded which). The source is a woman aged 25-40 years with acute COVID-19.

This clone was seen just once. J is TRBJ1-2 and V is TRBV30; 7 positions agree with TRBD1. V shed 4 bases and J 6 bases; nucleotides not matched to a gene: 11. CDR1 is GTSNPN and CDR2 is SVGIG in the germline V gene (reference sequence). This CDR3 comprises 14 residues. CDR3 amino acids: CAWIIQGRVHGYTF. The CDR3 DNA is TGTGCCTGGATCATACAGGGGCGCGTCCATGGCTACACCTTC.

This chain links TRBV14 with TRBJ1-5; D gene uncertain. Germline V lookup: CDR1 SGHDN, CDR2 FVKESK. V lost 2 bases, J lost 0 bases, and 17 bases lay in between. This CDR3 is 18 amino acids long. CDR3 in amino acids: CASSQMEPNSYSNQPQHF. The CDR3 DNA reads TGTGCCAGCAGCCAAATGGAACCAAACAGTTATAGCAATCAGCCCCAGCATTTT.

The chain is built from TRBV7-9 and TRBJ1-2; D not resolved. CDR1 and CDR2 (germline): SEHNR, FQNEAQ (reference sequence). Trimming shortened V by 0 bases and J by 2 bases, and 7 bases separated the two germline ends. The CDR3 is 14 residues long. The CDR3 DNA sequence: TGTGCCAGCAGCTTAGCGTACGGGAACTATGGCTACACCTTC. It codes for CASSLAYGNYGYTF.

V gene TRBV29-1 combines with J gene TRBJ1-2; possible D gene TRBD1, 5 bases. The V and J ends lost 4 bases and 5 bases respectively, with 17 bases between them. The CDR3 totals 14 residues. Germline CDR1 is SQVTM and CDR2 is ANQGSEA. In DNA form, the CDR3 reads TGCAGCGTTGCTGGCACCGGACGGGGGTATGGCTACACCTTC. Its protein product is CSVAGTGRGYGYTF.

This chain links TRBV11-2 with TRBJ1-4; the D gene is possibly TRBD1 (5 bases). The CDR3 length is 15 residues. The V and J ends lost 1 base and 5 bases respectively, with 11 bases between them. Germline-derived CDR1 and CDR2 are SGHAT and FQNNGV. The CDR3 region is CASSLGARGNEKLFF. CDR3 in DNA: TGTGCCAGCAGCTTAGGGGCGCGGGGGAATGAAAAACTGTTTTTT.

This clone was seen just once. The J gene is TRBJ1-1, the V gene TRBV30; 7 bases align to TRBD1. The germline gives CDR1 GTSNPN, CDR2 SVGIG (reference sequence). CDR3 length: 13 residues. The V segment lost 4 bases and the J segment 1 base; nucleotides outside the gene matches: 3. The CDR3 here is CAWTGTANTEAFF. CDR3 bases: TGTGCCTGGACGGGGACAGCGAACACTGAAGCTTTCTTT.

This clone was seen only once. J is TRBJ1-4 and V is TRBV5-1, with TRBD1 matching over 8 bases. The CDR3 has 16 amino acids. The germline V gene encodes CDR1 SGHRS and CDR2 YFSETQ. Trimming cost V 7 bases and J 1 base; bases outside gene matches: 9. CDR3 nucleotides: TGCGCCAGCCGACAGGGGAGGTTTGTAACTAATGAAAAACTGTTTTTT. Translation gives CASRQGRFVTNEKLFF.